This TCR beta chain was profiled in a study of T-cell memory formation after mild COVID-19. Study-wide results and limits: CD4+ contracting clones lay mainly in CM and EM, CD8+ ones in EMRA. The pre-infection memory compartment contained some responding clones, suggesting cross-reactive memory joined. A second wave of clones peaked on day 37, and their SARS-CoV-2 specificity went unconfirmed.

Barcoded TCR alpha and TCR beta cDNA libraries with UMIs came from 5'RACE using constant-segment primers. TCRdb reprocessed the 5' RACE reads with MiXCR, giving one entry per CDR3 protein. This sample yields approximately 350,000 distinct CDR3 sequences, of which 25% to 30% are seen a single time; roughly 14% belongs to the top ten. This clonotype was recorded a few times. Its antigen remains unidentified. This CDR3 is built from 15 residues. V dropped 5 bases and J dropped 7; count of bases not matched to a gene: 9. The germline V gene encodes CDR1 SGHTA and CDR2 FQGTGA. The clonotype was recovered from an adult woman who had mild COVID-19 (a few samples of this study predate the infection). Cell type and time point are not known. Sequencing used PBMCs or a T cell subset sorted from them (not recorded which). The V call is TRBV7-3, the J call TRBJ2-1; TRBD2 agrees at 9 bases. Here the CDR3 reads CASSHHSGGKNEQFF. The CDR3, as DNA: TGTGCCAGCAGCCATCATAGCGGGGGAAAAAATGAGCAGTTCTTC.